This entry features one T cell receptor (beta chain) sequence. V trimming: 7 bases; J trimming: 2 bases; junction bases outside the gene matches: 13. The germline V gene has CDR1 SGHTA and CDR2 FQGNSA. This CDR3 has 16 residues. This sample is drawn from a study of molecular identifiers for immune sequencing clone quantification. Preparation methods for the bulk TCR libraries were those previously described, with listed TCR primers. From the PCR reads, TCRdb called clonotypes with MiXCR, one entry per CDR3 protein. The sample has some 88,000 distinct CDR3 sequences, 21% seen once. The receptor was derived from a human donor in good health. Some libraries in this study had Jurkat cell RNA spiked in. V usage is TRBV7-2 and J usage is TRBJ2-5; 7 nucleotides line up with TRBD2. The sequenced material came from naive CD8+ T cells from blood, with Jurkat cell RNA spiked in. Subset reported: FACS-sorted CD8+CD4-CCR7+CD45RA+ naive T cells. The CDR3 spells CASTPGREERQETQYF. The CDR3 nucleotides read TGTGCCAGCACTCCGGGTCGGGAGGAGCGACAAGAGACCCAGTACTTC.